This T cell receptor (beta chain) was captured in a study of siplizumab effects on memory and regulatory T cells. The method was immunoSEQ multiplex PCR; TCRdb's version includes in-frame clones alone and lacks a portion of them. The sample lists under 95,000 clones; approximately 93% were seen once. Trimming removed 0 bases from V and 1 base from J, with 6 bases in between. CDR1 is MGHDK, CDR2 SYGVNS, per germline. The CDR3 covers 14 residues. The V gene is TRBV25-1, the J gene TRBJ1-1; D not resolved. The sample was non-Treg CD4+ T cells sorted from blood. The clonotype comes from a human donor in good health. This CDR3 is CASSEYGQNTEAFF. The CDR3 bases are TGTGCCAGCAGTGAATATGGGCAGAACACTGAAGCTTTCTTT.